The next 27 T cell receptor beta chains were all read from a single sample in a study of blood T cell repertoires in COVID-19. Produced via immunoSEQ multiplex PCR; TCRdb's table is partial and in-frame only. In the table there are about 130,000 clones, roughly 80% of which are singletons. Material for sequencing was peripheral blood. The receptors were sampled from a man aged 55-75 years with acute or convalescent COVID-19.

V gene TRBV6-5 combines with J gene TRBJ2-7; TRBD2 matches at 13 bases. The CDR3 covers 14 residues. The J segment lost 4 bases and the V segment lost 6 bases, leaving 3 bases of the junction unmatched. Germline CDR1 reads MNHEY; CDR2 reads SVGAGI. The CDR3 DNA reads TGTGCCAGCAGAACTAGCGGGGGGGTTTACGAGCAGTACTTC. Protein: CASRTSGGVYEQYF.

The chain uses TRBV7-3 and TRBJ2-5, with TRBD2 matching over 9 bases. Trimming removed 2 bases from V and 5 bases from J; junction bases left unmatched: 6. The CDR3 runs 15 residues. Germline CDR1 SGHTA, CDR2 FQGTGA. This CDR3 reads CASSLYSGSTETQYF. CDR3 nucleotide sequence: TGTGCCAGCAGCTTATATAGCGGGAGTACGGAGACCCAGTACTTC.

The chain uses TRBV7-8 and TRBJ2-3; 7 bases map to TRBD2. V gave up 4 bases and J gave up 9 bases; unmatched junction bases: 4. The V gene's germline CDR1 is SGHVS and CDR2 FQNEAQ. The CDR3 is 12 amino acids. The CDR3 coding sequence is TGTGCCAGCAGCTACGAGCGGGGAACGCAGTATTTT. Translating gives CASSYERGTQYF.

This clone has just a few counts. This chain uses TRBV19 with TRBJ1-4; 10 bases are a match to TRBD1. Germline V gene sequence: CDR1 LNHDA, CDR2 SQIVND (reference sequence). The trim removed 6 bases at V and 6 bases at J, leaving 7 bases unmatched. CDR3 length: 15 amino acids. CDR3 in amino acids: CASSTGTGVHEKLFF. DNA for the CDR3: TGTGCCAGTAGCACCGGGACAGGGGTACATGAAAAACTGTTTTTT. The whole variable domain, remainder taken from reference TRBV19 and TRBJ1-4, is DGGITQSPKYLFRKEGQNVTLSCEQNLNHDAMYWYRQDPGQGLRLIYYSQIVNDFQKGDIAEGYSVSREKKESFPLTVTSAQKNPTAFYLCASSTGTGVHEKLFFGSGTQLSVL.

The rearrangement joins TRBV30 to TRBJ1-1; D is unresolved. CDR3 size: 13 residues. V lost 0 bases and J lost 4, with 9 bases in between. Looked up from germline, CDR1 is GTSNPN and CDR2 is SVGIG (reference sequence). Here the CDR3 reads CAWSVPEGTEAFF. The CDR3 DNA reads TGTGCCTGGAGTGTACCCGAGGGCACTGAAGCTTTCTTT.

This clone was observed a single time. The chain recombines TRBV3-1 (or the pseudogene TRBV3-2) with TRBJ2-1, with TRBD1 matching 10 bases. This CDR3 is 18 amino acids long. V trimming: 2 bases; J trimming: 7 bases; junction bases outside the gene matches: 14. Germline CDR1 LGHDT, CDR2 YNNKEL (reference sequence). The CDR3: CASSQRLTSGQGRNEQFF. In nucleotides, the CDR3 is TGTGCCAGCAGCCAAAGGCTCACTTCGGGACAGGGGCGAAATGAGCAGTTCTTC.

This chain connects TRBV5-1 to TRBJ1-1; 10 nucleotides line up with TRBD1. Germline CDR1 SGHRS, CDR2 YFSETQ. The CDR3 runs to 16 residues. With V trimmed by 4 bases and J by 6 bases, 12 bases remained unmatched. CDR3 protein: CASSSPTGTGVPEAFF. CDR3 in DNA: TGCGCCAGCAGCAGCCCGACCGGGACAGGGGTACCTGAAGCTTTCTTT.

The chain employs TRBV6-2 or TRBV6-3 and TRBJ1-5; weak D call: TRBD1 (6 bases). Germline V gives CDR1 MNHEY, CDR2 SVGEGT. This CDR3 comprises 15 residues. V was trimmed by 1 base and J by 3 bases, leaving 10 bases between them. CDR3 DNA: TGTGCCAGCAGTTACTATAACAGGGCCAATCAGCCCCAGCATTTT. Amino acids: CASSYYNRANQPQHF.

The gene calls are TRBV23-1 and TRBJ1-2, with D possibly matching TRBD1 (6 bases). TRBV23-1 is noted as an ORF with a role that remains uncertain. Trimming shortened V by 2 bases and J by 3 bases, and 10 bases separated the two germline ends. The CDR3 is 14 residues long. The CDR3 here is CASSQVHRDYGYTF. The CDR3 DNA sequence: TGCGCCAGCAGTCAAGTGCACAGGGACTATGGCTACACCTTC.

The chain joins TRBV27 to TRBJ1-6; no clear D gene. This CDR3 contains 13 residues. Germline CDR1 and CDR2: MNHEY and SMNVEV (reference sequence). With 4 bases removed from V and 10 bases from J, the gap between germline ends came to 11 bases. In DNA form, the CDR3 reads TGTGCCAGCAGTTCCCAGCGGTTCTCACCCCTCCACTTT. Protein product: CASSSQRFSPLHF.

The CDR3 nucleotides are TGTGCCAGCAGCGCTTCCGGACAGGAGTCCTACGAGCAGTACTTC. It encodes CASSASGQESYEQYF. The chain joins TRBV9 to TRBJ2-7; 7 nucleotides align to TRBD1. Germline trimming cut 3 bases from V and 1 base from J; bases unmatched to any gene: 7. The CDR3 runs 15 residues. Germline values: CDR1 SGDLS, CDR2 YYNGEE.

The chain has TRBV24-1 and TRBJ2-5; 10 bases line up with TRBD2. The CDR3 covers 16 residues. After removal of 1 base from V and 5 bases from J, the junction contained 6 bases not matched to a gene. Germline loops: CDR1 KGHDR, CDR2 SFDVKD. The CDR3 nucleotides are TGTGCCACCAGTGATTTTAAGCGGGGGGGCGGCGAGACCCAGTACTTC. It is translated as CATSDFKRGGGETQYF.

The chain recombines TRBV5-1 with TRBJ2-6; TRBD1 aligns across 9 bases. The V gene's germline CDR1 is SGHRS and CDR2 YFSETQ. The CDR3 extends over 18 amino acids. The junction had 13 bases not matched to a gene; V was cut back by 6 bases and J by 3 bases. The CDR3 spells CASTPLAETGGGANVLTF. CDR3 coding DNA: TGCGCCAGCACTCCCCTCGCCGAGACAGGGGGTGGGGCCAACGTCCTGACTTTC. Filled out from reference TRBV5-1 and TRBJ2-6, the complete variable domain reads KAGVTQTPRYLIKTRGQQVTLSCSPISGHRSVSWYQQTPGQGLQFLFEYFSETQRNKGNFPGRFSGRQFSNSRSEMNVSTLELGDSALYLCASTPLAETGGGANVLTFGAGSRLTVL.

This sequence joins TRBV11-3 and TRBJ2-1; 7 bases align to TRBD2. The J segment lost 6 bases and the V segment lost 1 base, leaving 6 bases of the junction unmatched. The CDR3 totals 15 residues. Germline loops: CDR1 SGHNT, CDR2 YENEEA. CDR3 bases: TGTGCCAGCAGCTTAGTTGGCGGGAGTCCCAATGAGCAGTTCTTC. Protein product: CASSLVGGSPNEQFF.

The chain carries TRBV4-1 and TRBJ1-4; 8 bases are shared with TRBD1. Germline lookup yields CDR1 MGHRA and CDR2 YSYEKL. The trim removed 0 bases at V and 2 bases at J, leaving 8 bases unmatched. CDR3 length equals 18 residues. The CDR3 region has the DNA TGCGCCAGCAGCCAAGACGCTGGACAGGGTTCGACTAATGAAAAACTGTTTTTT. The encoded protein is CASSQDAGQGSTNEKLFF.

This clone showed up just once. This rearrangement joins TRBV6-5 to TRBJ2-5, with 13 bases that match TRBD2. CDR3 size: 15 residues. CDR1 is MNHEY and CDR2 is SVGAGI in the germline V gene. V lost 6 bases and J lost 4; bases outside the gene matches: 5. DNA for the CDR3: TGTGCCAGCAGGAGACTAGCGGGGGGCCGAGAGACCCAGTACTTC. It specifies CASRRLAGGRETQYF.

The rearrangement joins TRBV2 to TRBJ2-7; D may be TRBD1 (5 bases). V shed 6 bases and J shed 2 bases, with 14 bases lying between them. The V gene's germline CDR1 is SNHLY and CDR2 FYNNEI. The CDR3 runs 14 residues. In DNA, the CDR3 is TGTGCCAGCAGGGGAAGGGGCAGGACCTACGAGCAGTACTTC. Its translation is CASRGRGRTYEQYF.

CDR3 sequence: CASSLAEAGGGYTF. For the CDR3, the DNA is TGCGCCAGCAGCTTGGCCGAGGCCGGGGGTGGGTACACCTTC. The chain uses TRBV5-1 and TRBJ1-2; a possible D gene is TRBD1 (5 bases). The CDR3 extends over 14 amino acids. Germline V CDR1 and CDR2: SGHRS, YFSETQ. The V gene lost 0 bases and the J gene lost 11 bases, with 17 bases spanning the gap.

This clone was seen just once. The rearrangement links TRBV6-5 to TRBJ2-7, with D hard to call. V lost 10 bases and J 3 bases, leaving 16 bases between the germline ends. CDR1 and CDR2 (germline): MNHEY, SVGAGI. This CDR3 has 13 residues. The CDR3, as DNA: TGTGCCATCCCGAAGGAGTCCAGCTACGAGCAGTACTTC. Protein product: CAIPKESSYEQYF.

The V and J genes are TRBV5-1 and TRBJ2-7; 10 bases line up with TRBD2. After removal of 2 bases from V and 5 bases from J, the junction contained 7 bases not matched to a gene. The CDR3 runs 15 residues. Germline lookup yields CDR1 SGHRS and CDR2 YFSETQ. CDR3 protein: CASSLTGLANDEQYF. The CDR3 nucleotides are TGCGCCAGCAGCTTAACGGGACTAGCGAACGACGAGCAGTACTTC.

The chain has TRBV7-9 and TRBJ2-1; maybe TRBD2 (7 bases). CDR1 SEHNR and CDR2 FQNEAQ come from the germline V gene (reference sequence). The V and J ends lost 3 bases and 5 bases respectively, with 11 bases between them. This CDR3 is 14 amino acids long. The CDR3 DNA follows: TGTGCCAGCAGCTTCCAAGGGGGGGACAATGAGCAGTTCTTC. Its translation is CASSFQGGDNEQFF.

V and J are TRBV6-1 and TRBJ1-2, with D hard to call. The CDR3 length is 13 residues. The V and J ends lost 8 bases and 1 base respectively, with 11 bases between them. Per the germline V gene, CDR1 is MNHNS and CDR2 is SASEGT. The CDR3 coding sequence is TGTGCCAGCGCCGGTAACGTTAACTATGGCTACACCTTC. Amino acids: CASAGNVNYGYTF.

The rearrangement joins TRBV3-1 (or the pseudogene TRBV3-2) to TRBJ2-1; 15 bases agree with TRBD2. Germline lookup yields CDR1 LGHDT and CDR2 YNNKEL (reference sequence). The CDR3 contains 17 residues. The V segment lost 7 bases and the J segment 4 bases; nucleotides outside the gene matches: 8. The CDR3 reads CASTQRGLAGGYNEQFF. CDR3 in DNA: TGTGCCAGCACCCAGAGGGGACTAGCGGGAGGATACAATGAGCAGTTCTTC.

The chain has TRBV5-8 and TRBJ1-5; 12 bases match TRBD1. The J segment lost 6 bases and the V segment lost 4 bases, leaving 5 bases of the junction unmatched. CDR1 and CDR2 from the germline V gene are SGHTS and YDEGEE. The CDR3 length is 15 residues. CDR3 in amino acids: CASSPGQGAGQPQHF. CDR3 DNA: TGTGCCAGCAGCCCGGGACAGGGGGCAGGTCAGCCCCAGCATTTT.

The rearrangement joins TRBV12-3 or TRBV12-4 to TRBJ2-7; D is undetermined. The CDR3 contains 12 residues. Trimming removed 6 bases at V and 7 bases at J, with 13 bases between. CDR3 sequence (DNA): TGTGCCAGCAGCTTATACGGAGCGGAGCAGTACTTC. Translated: CASSLYGAEQYF.

The chain recombines TRBV30 with TRBJ1-1, with D perhaps matching TRBD1 (6 bases). Trimming removed 3 bases from V and 5 bases from J, with 13 bases in between. The germline V gene has CDR1 GTSNPN and CDR2 SVGIG (reference sequence). CDR3 size: 13 residues. CDR3 bases: TGTGCCTGGAGGGGGGCGTGGGGGACTGAAGCTTTCTTT. Translating it yields CAWRGAWGTEAFF. The full variable domain, its missing parts supplied by reference TRBV30 and TRBJ1-1, is SQTIHQWPATLVQPVGSPLSLECTVEGTSNPNLYWYRQAAGRGLQLLFYSVGIGQISSEVPQNLSASRPQDRQFILSSKKLLLSDSGFYLCAWRGAWGTEAFFGQGTRLTVV.

This clone was counted once. This chain joins TRBV3-1 (or the pseudogene TRBV3-2) and TRBJ1-2; the match to TRBD1 covers 9 bases. CDR3 length equals 14 residues. With V trimmed by 5 bases and J by 4 bases, 5 bases remained unmatched. Per the germline V gene, CDR1 is LGHDT and CDR2 is YNNKEL (reference sequence). The DNA for the CDR3 is TGTGCCAGCAGCGCCAGACAGGGGGGCTATGGCTACACCTTC. This sequence encodes CASSARQGGYGYTF.